The subject of this entry is one T cell receptor (beta chain). This entry comes from a study of cytomegalovirus exposure and HLA in healthy donors. CDR3 length: 14 residues. V lost 2 bases, J lost 4 bases, and 8 bases lay in between. Germline V gene sequence: CDR1 SGHTA, CDR2 FQGNSA. The PCR made use of 60 Vbeta and 13 Jbeta primers. The table came from immunoSEQ multiplex PCR; TCRdb's copy has only in-frame clones and leaves some out. This table has some 190,000 clones, roughly 82% appearing once. The sample comprised PBMCs. The chain recombines TRBV7-2 with TRBJ1-4; D is ambiguous. This receptor was obtained from a man in his forties in good health and CMV-seronegative. The CDR3 protein is CASSLPGLNEKLFF. The CDR3 coding sequence is TGTGCCAGCAGCTTACCAGGCCTTAATGAAAAACTGTTTTTT.